This TCR beta chain was sequenced for a study of human T cells and chemical hapten exposure. As for the study in general: Minor pooled library volume differences mainly drove per-sample TCR yield variation.

Whole-study findings and limits: With regard to DPC sensitization, TCRs above 1 in 1000 frequency did not change.

Time point noted: healthy volunteer bleed at 6 weeks. Unfractionated whole blood was the source from which total RNA was extracted. The CDR3 is made up of 15 amino acids. With 4 bases clipped from V and 1 base from J, the junction kept 7 bases outside the gene matches. Germline CDR1 SGHRS, CDR2 YFSETQ. The library attached unique molecular identifiers to individual cDNA molecules. How the authors handled the data: There were a median of around 96,000 TCRs per sample, with a range from roughly 20,000 to 700,000. TCRdb called the RACE reads again in MiXCR, with one record for every CDR3 protein. These V and J calls rely on TCRdb rather than the paper's analysis. The sample lists about 30,000 distinct CDR3 sequences, less than 6% occurring once. This clonotype was seen ten or more times. Its antigen is unknown.

The TCR was taken from a human donor in good health. Some clones in this sample may be carry-over from other donors' samples. The V gene is TRBV5-1, the J gene TRBJ1-1; 7 nucleotides line up with TRBD1. Sequencing used whole blood. The CDR3 sequence is CASSLRQGKNTEAFF. CDR3 sequence (DNA): TGCGCCAGCAGCCTAAGACAGGGAAAGAACACTGAAGCTTTCTTT.